Listed below are T cell receptor beta chains from one sample, sequenced in a study of blood T cell repertoires in COVID-19. Sequencing was performed with immunoSEQ multiplex PCR; in TCRdb, only in-frame clones are kept and a portion is missing. The table shows about 170,000 clones, with around 90% occurring only once. Sequencing was performed on peripheral blood. Receptors originate from a man between 60 and 70 years old with acute or convalescent COVID-19. CDR3s include the opening cysteine and the closing phenylalanine or tryptophan. Each record gives: V gene, clone size, J gene, D gene, CDR3 DNA, CDR3 protein. A D gene is named only where the DNA matches it firmly. Expanded clones get a size class; other rows say once, few or many, or leave the size out.

TRBV3-1/TRBV3-2	.	TRBJ1-1	.	TGTGCCAGCAGCCAAGATACAGGTGAAGCTTTCTTT	CASSQDTGEAFF
TRBV7-7	.	TRBJ2-2	TRBD2	TGTGCCAGCAGTCGGACTAGCGGCACCGGGGAGCTGTTTTTT	CASSRTSGTGELFF
TRBV27	few	TRBJ1-1	TRBD1	TGTGCCAGCAGTCCACAGGGGGCGAGGAACACTGAAGCTTTCTTT	CASSPQGARNTEAFF
TRBV4-1	.	TRBJ2-5	TRBD2	TGCGCCAGCAGCCAACCACTGGGCGGGGGAGAGACCCAGTACTTC	CASSQPLGGGETQYF
TRBV19	once	TRBJ1-2	TRBD1	TGTGCCAGTAGTACCCACAGGGGGAACTATGGCTACACCTTC	CASSTHRGNYGYTF
TRBV6-2/TRBV6-3	.	TRBJ2-7	TRBD1	TGTGCCAGCAGTTACCGACAGGGGGCCTACGAGCAGTACTTC	CASSYRQGAYEQYF
TRBV14	.	TRBJ2-5	.	TGTGCCAGCAGCCAAGGACTCGATGGGGAGACCCAGTACTTC	CASSQGLDGETQYF
TRBV5-4	.	TRBJ2-2	.	TGTGCCAGCAGCTTGGACTGGGCCGGTGGAGGCGGGGAGCTGTTTTTT	CASSLDWAGGGGELFF
TRBV7-2	.	TRBJ2-2	.	TGTGCCAGCAGCTCGGGACTTACAACGGAGCTGTTTTTT	CASSSGLTTELFF
TRBV7-2	.	TRBJ2-2	.	TGTGCCAGCAGCTTAATTACAGGGTGGTTAACCGGGGAGCTGTTTTTT	CASSLITGWLTGELFF
TRBV7-2	.	TRBJ1-5	.	TGTGCCAGCAGCCCGACAGTATTTAGCAATCAGCCCCAGCATTTT	CASSPTVFSNQPQHF
TRBV6-2/TRBV6-3	.	TRBJ1-2	.	TGTGCCAGCAGTTACGGCCACAATCCTAACTATGGCTACACCTTC	CASSYGHNPNYGYTF
TRBV30	.	TRBJ1-2	TRBD1	TGTGCCTGGAGCCTCCCGGGACAGGGCTATGGCTACACCTTC	CAWSLPGQGYGYTF
TRBV4-1	.	TRBJ2-6	TRBD1	TGCGCCAGCAGCCAGGGGCGGGGCAGGGGGCGCGGGTTTGGGGCCAACGTCCTGACTTTC	CASSQGRGRGRGFGANVLTF
TRBV5-1	once	TRBJ2-3	TRBD2	TGCGCCAGCGGGGAGGGGCCAGATACGCAGTATTTT	CASGEGPDTQYF
TRBV5-6	.	TRBJ1-2	.	TGTGCCAGCAGCTTTGGGGGCAGGGACCGAATAAGTAACTATGGCTACACCTTC	CASSFGGRDRISNYGYTF
TRBV7-9	.	TRBJ2-5	TRBD2	TGTGCCAGCAGCTTATATACTAGCGGGGGCCGAGAGACCCAGTACTTC	CASSLYTSGGRETQYF
TRBV5-4	.	TRBJ1-1	.	TGTGCCAGCAGCTTAAACCCAGGGAACACTGAAGCTTTCTTT	CASSLNPGNTEAFF
TRBV10-3	.	TRBJ2-7	.	TGTGCCATCAGTGAGTCTACCGCCAGGGGAACCGAGCAGTACTTC	CAISESTARGTEQYF
TRBV7-9	.	TRBJ2-5	TRBD2	TGTGCCAGCAGAGGGACTAGCGGATTATTCCAAGAGACCCAGTACTTC	CASRGTSGLFQETQYF
TRBV29-1	.	TRBJ1-2	.	TGCAGCGTTGAGGACAGCAACTATGGCTACACCTTC	CSVEDSNYGYTF
TRBV19	.	TRBJ2-5	TRBD2	TGTGCCAGCGGTCCCGGCGGGAGTGAGACCCAGTACTTC	CASGPGGSETQYF
TRBV4-3	.	TRBJ1-1	.	TGCGCCAGCAGCCAAGACAGGGTCGGCACTGAAGCTTTCTTT	CASSQDRVGTEAFF
TRBV5-1	.	TRBJ1-5	TRBD1	TGCGCCAGCAGCTTGCAGACAGGGGCGCATCAGCCCCAGCATTTT	CASSLQTGAHQPQHF
TRBV19	.	TRBJ2-7	TRBD2	TGTGCCAGTACAAGGACTAGCGGGGACTACGAGCAGTACTTC	CASTRTSGDYEQYF
TRBV7-2	.	TRBJ2-1	TRBD2	TGTGCCAGCAGCCTTAGCGGGGGGGCCGGTGAGCAGTTCTTC	CASSLSGGAGEQFF
TRBV5-4	.	TRBJ1-2	TRBD1	TGTGCCAGCAGTAGGGACAGCTATGGCTACACCTTC	CASSRDSYGYTF
TRBV19	once	TRBJ2-1	.	TGTGCCAGCGCTGATCCGGGGGGCCTTAGGAATGAGCAGTTCTTC	CASADPGGLRNEQFF
TRBV12-3/TRBV12-4	few	TRBJ1-2	.	TGTGCCAGCAGTTTATCAGGCCATGGCTACACCTTC	CASSLSGHGYTF